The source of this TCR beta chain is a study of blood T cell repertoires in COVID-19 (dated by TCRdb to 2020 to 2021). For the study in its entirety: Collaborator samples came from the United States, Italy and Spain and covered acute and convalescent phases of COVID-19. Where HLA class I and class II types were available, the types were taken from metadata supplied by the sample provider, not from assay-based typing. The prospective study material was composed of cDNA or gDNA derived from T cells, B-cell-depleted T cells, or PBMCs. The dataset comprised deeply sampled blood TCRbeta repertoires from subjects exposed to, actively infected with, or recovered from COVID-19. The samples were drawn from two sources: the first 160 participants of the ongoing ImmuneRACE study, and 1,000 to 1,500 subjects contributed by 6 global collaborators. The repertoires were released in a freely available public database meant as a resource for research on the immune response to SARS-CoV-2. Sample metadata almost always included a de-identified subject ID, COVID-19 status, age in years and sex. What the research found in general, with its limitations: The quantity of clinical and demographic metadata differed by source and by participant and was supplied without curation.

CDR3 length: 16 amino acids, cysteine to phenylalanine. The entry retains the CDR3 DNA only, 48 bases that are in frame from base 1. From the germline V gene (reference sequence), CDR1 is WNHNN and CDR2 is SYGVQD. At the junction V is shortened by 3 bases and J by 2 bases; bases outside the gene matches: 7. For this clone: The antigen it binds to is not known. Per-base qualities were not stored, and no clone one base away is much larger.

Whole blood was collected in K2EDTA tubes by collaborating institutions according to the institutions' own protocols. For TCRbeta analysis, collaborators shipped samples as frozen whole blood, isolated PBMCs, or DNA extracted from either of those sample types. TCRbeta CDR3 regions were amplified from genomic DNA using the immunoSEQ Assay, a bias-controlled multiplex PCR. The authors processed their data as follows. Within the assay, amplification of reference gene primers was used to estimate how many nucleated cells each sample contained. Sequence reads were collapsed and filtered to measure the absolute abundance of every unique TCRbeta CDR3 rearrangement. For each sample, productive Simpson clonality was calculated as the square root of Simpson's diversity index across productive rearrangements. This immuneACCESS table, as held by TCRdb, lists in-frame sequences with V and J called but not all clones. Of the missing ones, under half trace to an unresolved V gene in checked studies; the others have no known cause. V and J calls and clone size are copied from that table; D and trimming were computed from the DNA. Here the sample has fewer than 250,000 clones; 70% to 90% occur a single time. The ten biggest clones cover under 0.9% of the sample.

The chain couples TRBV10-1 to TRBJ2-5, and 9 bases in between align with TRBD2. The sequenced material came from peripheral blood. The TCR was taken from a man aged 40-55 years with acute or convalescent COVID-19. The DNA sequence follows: TGCGCCAGCAGTGACCAGCGGGGGGTCTCGCAAGAGACCCAGTACTTC. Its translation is CASSDQRGVSQETQYF.